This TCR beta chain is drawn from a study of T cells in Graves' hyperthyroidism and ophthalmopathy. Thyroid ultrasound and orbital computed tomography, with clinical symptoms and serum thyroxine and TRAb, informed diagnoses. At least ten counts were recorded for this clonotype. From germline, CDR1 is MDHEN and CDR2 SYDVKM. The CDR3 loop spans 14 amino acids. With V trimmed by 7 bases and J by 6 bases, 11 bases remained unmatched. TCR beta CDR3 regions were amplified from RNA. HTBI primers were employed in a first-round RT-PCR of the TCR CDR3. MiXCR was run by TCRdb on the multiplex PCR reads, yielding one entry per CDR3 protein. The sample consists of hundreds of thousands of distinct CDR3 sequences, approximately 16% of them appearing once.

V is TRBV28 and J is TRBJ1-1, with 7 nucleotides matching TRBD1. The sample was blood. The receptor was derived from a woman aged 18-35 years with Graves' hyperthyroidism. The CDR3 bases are TGTGCCAGCACCTACCCACTTCAGGGGGCTGAAGCTTTCTTT. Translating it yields CASTYPLQGAEAFF.